This T cell receptor (beta chain) came from a study of post-analysis software for immune sequencing data. For this clonotype: Antigen unknown.

Looked up from germline, CDR1 is SGHTA and CDR2 is FQGNSA. The V gene lost 1 base and the J gene lost 5 bases, with 11 bases spanning the gap. The CDR3 loop spans 14 amino acids. Unique-molecular-identifier-tagged TCR beta cDNA libraries were used. One entry per CDR3 protein results from TCRdb running MiXCR on the PCR reads. The profile shows approximately 660,000 distinct CDR3 sequences, roughly three fifths of them singletons. Notes on the study in general: TRBV segments more frequent in patients than in controls numbered roughly 5 and included TRBV5-6, TRBV5-1 and TRBV20-1. The F measure placed samples prepared in the same batch into strongly shared clusters.

The TCR originated in a girl aged 2-15 years with multiple sclerosis. The V gene is TRBV7-2, the J gene TRBJ1-2; D possibly corresponds to TRBD1 (5 bases). The material sequenced was blood. CDR3 protein: CASSLVARQYGYTF. CDR3 DNA sequence: TGTGCCAGCAGCTTAGTGGCTCGACAGTATGGCTACACCTTC.